This T cell receptor (beta chain) came from a study of blood T cell repertoires in COVID-19. Produced via immunoSEQ multiplex PCR; TCRdb's table is partial and in-frame only. The sample lists about 100,000 clones, 90% seen once, with roughly 1.5% in the top ten. The V end lost 5 bases, the J end lost 0 bases, and 7 bases lay between the germline ends. The CDR3 totals 13 residues. The V gene's germline CDR1 is SEHNR and CDR2 FQNEAQ (reference sequence). The source is a human donor with active COVID-19. The donor label of this sample is uncertain. Sequencing was performed on peripheral blood. The chain joins TRBV7-9 to TRBJ1-2; D call uncertain. The CDR3 sequence is CASSPLANYGYTF. The CDR3 DNA is TGTGCCAGCAGCCCGTTAGCTAACTATGGCTACACCTTC. Full variable domain (rest looked up from reference TRBV7-9 and TRBJ1-2): DTGVSQNPRHKITKRGQNVTFRCDPISEHNRLYWYRQTLGQGPEFLTYFQNEAQLEKSRLLSDRFSAERPKGSFSTLEIQRTEQGDSAMYLCASSPLANYGYTFGSGTRLTVV.